The 9 T cell receptor beta chains below all came from one sample that was sequenced in a study of cytomegalovirus exposure and HLA in healthy donors (dated by TCRdb to between 2016 and 2019). Receptor libraries were prepared by the immunoSEQ multiplex PCR assay. The multiplex PCR relied on a mix of 60 forward primers for TCR Vbeta segments and 13 reverse primers for TCR Jbeta segments. TCRdb stores this immuneACCESS table with in-frame sequences only. Part of the clones is absent; in the studies checked, under half of the shortfall reflects unresolved V genes, and no reason is known for the rest. The sample table holds roughly 240,000 clones, of which around 80% were seen once. Approximately 0.47% of the sample is held by the ten biggest clonotypes. Sequencing was performed on PBMCs. The receptor source for this set is a boy younger than 18 in good health and CMV-seronegative.

This clone has more than one count but fewer than ten. The J gene is TRBJ1-4, the V gene TRBV7-6, with D hard to call. Trimming stripped 5 bases from V and 8 bases from J, with 9 bases between. Per the germline V gene, CDR1 is SGHVS and CDR2 is FNYEAQ. The CDR3 length is 12 residues. The CDR3 DNA follows: TGTGCCAGCAGCCCAAGAGAAGAAAAACTGTTTTTT. Residues: CASSPREEKLFF.

This sequence joins TRBV6-1 and TRBJ2-5; TRBD2 matches at 8 bases. This CDR3 comprises 14 residues. Trimming cost V 5 bases and J 4 bases; bases outside gene matches: 6. Germline CDR1 reads MNHNS; CDR2 reads SASEGT. Here the CDR3 DNA reads TGTGCCAGCAGTTGGGCGGGGGGAGGAGAGACCCAGTACTTC. Translation gives CASSWAGGGETQYF.

The chain employs TRBV6-5 and TRBJ2-5; possibly TRBD1 for D (6 bases). The CDR3 spans 14 residues. The germline V gene encodes CDR1 MNHEY and CDR2 SVGAGI. Between the trimmed V and J ends, which lost 0 bases and 1 base, there was a span of 6 bases. CDR3 sequence (DNA): TGTGCCAGCAGTTACTCACAGGGCCAAGAGACCCAGTACTTC. Its translation: CASSYSQGQETQYF.

The rearrangement uses TRBV5-1 and TRBJ1-1; 7 bases align to TRBD1. V lost 3 bases and J lost 0; bases outside the gene matches: 5. The CDR3 loop spans 15 amino acids. Germline V gene lookup returns CDR1 SGHRS and CDR2 YFSETQ. CDR3 in DNA: TGCGCCAGCAGCTCGCCCGACAGGGTGAACACTGAAGCTTTCTTT. This gives the protein CASSSPDRVNTEAFF.

The chain combines TRBV14 with TRBJ2-6; possible D gene TRBD1, 6 bases. The V end was cut by 4 bases, the J end by 0 bases, with 7 bases between. CDR3 length: 15 residues. From germline, CDR1 is SGHDN and CDR2 FVKESK. CDR3 in DNA: TGTGCCAGCAGCCCGGACAGCTCTGGGGCCAACGTCCTGACTTTC. Protein sequence: CASSPDSSGANVLTF.

CDR3 in amino acids: CASSWPGSSYNEQFF. The CDR3 DNA is TGTGCCAGCAGCTGGCCGGGGAGCTCCTACAATGAGCAGTTCTTC. V gene TRBV6-1 combines with J gene TRBJ2-1; TRBD2 might be the D (5 bases). CDR3 size: 15 residues. In germline, CDR1 is MNHNS, CDR2 SASEGT. V was clipped by 6 bases and J by 0 bases, with 12 bases between them.

This clone came up a few times. The chain carries TRBV5-4 and TRBJ1-3; unclear D gene. Trimming left V 2 bases short and J 4 bases short, with 4 bases between. This CDR3 comprises 12 residues. The V gene's germline CDR1 is SGHNT and CDR2 YYREEE (reference sequence). CDR3 sequence (DNA): TGTGCCAGCAGCTTTCAGGGAAACACCATATATTTT. Protein product: CASSFQGNTIYF.

This clone was seen only a few times. V is TRBV19 and J is TRBJ2-3; 8 bases are a match to TRBD2. CDR1 is LNHDA and CDR2 is SQIVND in the germline V gene (reference sequence). The J segment lost 6 bases and the V segment lost 1 base, leaving 6 bases of the junction unmatched. The CDR3 is 15 amino acids. The CDR3 DNA follows: TGTGCCAGTAGTATAGTCTCGGGAGGGCCGGATACGCAGTATTTT. It codes for CASSIVSGGPDTQYF.

The chain joins TRBV7-2 to TRBJ2-1; TRBD2 matches 8 bases. With V trimmed by 6 bases and J by 0 bases, 4 bases remained unmatched. The germline V gene encodes CDR1 SGHTA and CDR2 FQGNSA. The CDR3 is 15 amino acids. The CDR3 sequence is CASRGGRSSYNEQFF. Written as DNA, the CDR3 is TGTGCCAGCAGGGGCGGGAGGAGCTCCTACAATGAGCAGTTCTTC.